This T cell receptor beta chain is from a study of human T cells and chemical hapten exposure. The wider study: There were weekly diphenylcyclopropenone doses to the scalp for patients throughout the roughly 24-week study.

Whole-study results and caveats: Counts of expanded TCRs at PT1 were positively correlated with patch test score.

Turning to this clonotype: The antigen is not known.

The time point denotes: patch test 1, 2 weeks after DPC sensitization. The treatment is: therapeutic diphenylcyclopropenone sensitization with weekly scalp DPC. Each donor was an alopecia patient between 18 and 70 years of age who qualified for DPC. A single record per CDR3 protein comes from TCRdb applying MiXCR to the RACE reads. The top ten clones hold about 0.85% of a sample with about 120,000 distinct CDR3 sequences, roughly an eighth of them seen once. V lost 0 bases, J lost 6 bases, and 14 bases lay in between. Germline assignment: CDR1 MGHRA and CDR2 YSYEKL. CDR3 length: 16 residues. Material: whole blood, obtained in connection with sensitization to the hapten diphenylcyclopropenone (DPC). The TCR comes from a young man with alopecia areata. Some clones in this sample may be carry-over from other donors' samples. This rearrangement joins TRBV4-1 to TRBJ2-2, with D unclear. This CDR3 is CASSQDSYRDAGELFF. In DNA form, the CDR3 reads TGCGCCAGCAGCCAAGATTCATATCGAGACGCCGGGGAGCTGTTTTTT.